Shown below are 23 T cell receptor beta chains from a single sample sequenced in a study of shared clonotypes between healthy human individuals. Using immunoSEQ multiplex PCR, the repertoire was profiled, and TCRdb retains in-frame clones only, with some absent. The sample has millions of clones; roughly 94% are singletons. Terminally differentiated effector memory CD45RA+ cells were excluded by CCR7 positive selection of CD45RO-negative cells. The sample consisted of naive CD8+ T cells sorted from blood. The receptor set was obtained from a man younger than 35 in good health.

The gene calls are TRBV5-6 and TRBJ1-5; D is unclear. This CDR3 is 14 amino acids long. Germline V gene sequence: CDR1 SGHDT, CDR2 YYEEEE. V was pared by 1 base and J by 5 bases, with 10 bases between. Here the CDR3 reads CASSLKLIDQPQHF. In DNA, the CDR3 is TGTGCCAGCAGCTTGAAACTTATAGATCAGCCCCAGCATTTT.

This chain links TRBV28 with TRBJ2-7; D is undetermined. Trimming pared 5 bases from V and 7 bases from J, leaving 12 bases between. Germline V lookup: CDR1 MDHEN, CDR2 SYDVKM. The CDR3 runs 12 residues. The CDR3 coding sequence is TGTGCCAGCAGTCCAGACCCTTGGGAGCAGTACTTC. It is translated as CASSPDPWEQYF.

The V call is TRBV10-2, the J call TRBJ2-1; either TRBD1 or TRBD2 may fit D (5 bases each). V was shortened by 7 bases and J by 6 bases, with 16 bases between the two germline ends. Germline V CDR1 and CDR2: WSHSY, SAAADI. The CDR3 length is 14 residues. The CDR3 DNA reads as TGCGCCAGCATCACCGGGACCCCCTCCAATGAGCAGTTCTTC. Protein: CASITGTPSNEQFF.

The rearrangement joins TRBV4-3 to TRBJ2-1; the match to TRBD2 covers 7 bases. Trimming cost V 2 bases and J 9 bases; bases outside gene matches: 13. The germline gives CDR1 LGHNA, CDR2 YSLEER. CDR3 size: 16 residues. The CDR3 DNA reads as TGCGCCAGCAGCCAATCCCTAGCGGACCGTGGGACTGAGCAGTTCTTC. The encoded protein is CASSQSLADRGTEQFF.

The chain has TRBV6-5 and TRBJ1-1; possibly TRBD1 for D (6 bases). Germline-derived CDR1 and CDR2 are MNHEY and SVGAGI. The length of the CDR3 is 13 residues. The V and J ends lost 6 bases and 4 bases respectively, with 12 bases between them. CDR3 DNA sequence: TGTGCCAGCAGCCCAGGGGTTAGCACTGAAGCTTTCTTT. It yields the protein CASSPGVSTEAFF.

V gene TRBV27 combines with J gene TRBJ1-6, with a possible D match to TRBD1 (5 bases). Germline V gene data show CDR1 as MNHEY and CDR2 as SMNVEV (reference sequence). The CDR3 sequence is 15 residues long. V lost 5 bases to trimming and J lost 4 bases, with 12 bases between them. In nucleotides, the CDR3 is TGTGCCAGCAGTATGCGGACACCTTATAATTCACCCCTCCACTTT. This sequence encodes CASSMRTPYNSPLHF.

About this clone: The same CDR3 is also encoded by other DNA sequences in this sample. The gene calls are TRBV2 and TRBJ2-7, with 8 bases lining up with TRBD1. The CDR3 runs to 13 residues. The germline V gene has CDR1 SNHLY and CDR2 FYNNEI. The V gene end was trimmed by 6 bases and the J gene end by 3 bases; junction bases not matched to a gene: 4. CDR3 region: CASSDGQGYEQYF. The CDR3 bases are TGTGCCAGCAGCGACGGACAGGGCTACGAGCAGTACTTC.

The rearrangement links TRBV10-3 to TRBJ2-2; TRBD1 might be the D (6 bases). V lost 4 bases to trimming and J lost 0 bases, with 12 bases between them. Per the germline V gene, CDR1 is ENHRY and CDR2 is SYGVKD. The CDR3 covers 16 residues. The CDR3 protein is CAISGQDRTNTGELFF. CDR3 DNA sequence: TGTGCCATCAGTGGCCAAGACAGGACGAACACCGGGGAGCTGTTTTTT.

As to this clone: Other DNA sequences in this specimen translate into the identical CDR3. CDR3 in amino acids: CASSEESSYEQYF. The CDR3 bases are TGTGCCAGCAGTGAAGAAAGCTCCTACGAGCAGTACTTC. The V and J genes are TRBV6-1 and TRBJ2-7; D is undetermined. Trimming removed 1 base from V and 0 bases from J, with 4 bases in between. This CDR3 spans 13 amino acids. The germline CDR1 and CDR2 sequences are MNHNS and SASEGT.

The chain employs TRBV7-2 and TRBJ2-7; D is unclear. Germline values: CDR1 SGHTA, CDR2 FQGNSA. V lost 1 base and J 2 bases, leaving 9 bases between the germline ends. The CDR3 is 14 residues long. CDR3 protein: CASSLVPEAYEQYF. In DNA form, the CDR3 reads TGTGCCAGCAGCTTAGTTCCAGAAGCCTACGAGCAGTACTTC. Full variable domain (rest looked up from reference TRBV7-2 and TRBJ2-7): GAGVSQSPSNKVTEKGKDVELRCDPISGHTALYWYRQSLGQGLEFLIYFQGNSAPDKSGLPSDRFSAERTGGSVSTLTIQRTQQEDSAVYLCASSLVPEAYEQYFGPGTRLTVT.

CDR3 nucleotide sequence: TGTGCCAGCAGGATGCCCTTGGACAGGCCGAACACTGAAGCTTTCTTT. This translates into CASRMPLDRPNTEAFF. The chain joins TRBV2 to TRBJ1-1, with 7 bases that match TRBD1. The V segment lost 6 bases and the J segment 1 base; nucleotides outside the gene matches: 11. Germline CDR1 reads SNHLY; CDR2 reads FYNNEI. CDR3 length equals 16 residues.

The chain has TRBV28 and TRBJ1-5, with no clear D. Per germline, CDR1 MDHEN and CDR2 SYDVKM. V lost 5 bases and J 5 bases, leaving 10 bases between the germline ends. The CDR3 has 13 amino acids. This chain's CDR3 is CASSPHRHQPQHF. The CDR3 DNA follows: TGTGCCAGCAGTCCACACCGGCATCAGCCCCAGCATTTT.

In DNA, the CDR3 is TGTGCCAGCAGTGGGACACCGAGGATCTACGAGCAGTACTTC. The encoded protein is CASSGTPRIYEQYF. V usage is TRBV6-5 and J usage is TRBJ2-7, with TRBD1 as a possible D gene (6 bases). Germline-derived CDR1 and CDR2 are MNHEY and SVGAGI. V lost 5 bases to trimming and J lost 3 bases, with 14 bases between them. This CDR3 comprises 14 residues.

The chain uses TRBV20-1 and TRBJ2-1; no clear D gene. V lost 0 bases to trimming and J lost 7 bases, with 4 bases between them. Germline V gives CDR1 DFQATT, CDR2 SNEGSKA (reference sequence). The CDR3 totals 11 residues. The CDR3, as DNA: TGCAGTGCTAGAGAGAGGAATGAGCAGTTCTTC. Protein product: CSARERNEQFF.

This chain uses TRBV9 with TRBJ2-2; no clear D gene. The CDR3 contains 16 residues. Per the germline V gene, CDR1 is SGDLS and CDR2 is YYNGEE. V shed 3 bases and J shed 0 bases, with 12 bases lying between them. The CDR3 loop reads CASSESGRANTGELFF. The CDR3 bases are TGTGCCAGCAGCGAGTCCGGCCGCGCGAACACCGGGGAGCTGTTTTTT.

The chain joins TRBV2 to TRBJ2-3, with D unresolved. This CDR3 region has 14 residues. V lost 3 bases, J lost 3 bases, and 10 bases lay in between. Germline V lookup: CDR1 SNHLY, CDR2 FYNNEI. The CDR3 loop reads CASSDYFGTDTQYF. CDR3 sequence (DNA): TGTGCCAGCAGTGACTATTTTGGAACAGATACGCAGTATTTT.

V and J are TRBV30 and TRBJ2-7, with 9 bases fitting TRBD1. The CDR3 totals 14 residues. The trim removed 2 bases at V and 5 bases at J, leaving 7 bases unmatched. Germline loops: CDR1 GTSNPN, CDR2 SVGIG (reference sequence). CDR3 in DNA: TGTGCCTGGAGTACCGGGACAGGGATCAACGAGCAGTACTTC. Translating gives CAWSTGTGINEQYF.

V is TRBV4-3 and J is TRBJ2-1; TRBD1 matches 7 bases. After removal of 0 bases from V and 4 bases from J, the junction contained 6 bases not matched to a gene. The CDR3 runs 16 residues. Germline-derived CDR1 and CDR2 are LGHNA and YSLEER. In DNA, the CDR3 is TGCGCCAGCAGCCAAGATCGGAACAGGGGTTACAATGAGCAGTTCTTC. It is translated as CASSQDRNRGYNEQFF.

V gene TRBV4-1 combines with J gene TRBJ2-7, with D tentatively TRBD2 (6 bases). Trimming removed 4 bases from V and 5 bases from J, with 15 bases in between. Germline V gene sequence: CDR1 MGHRA, CDR2 YSYEKL. This CDR3 is 14 amino acids long. CDR3 bases: TGCGCCAGCAGCCTGGCCCACGGGGGAGACGAGCAGTACTTC. Protein sequence: CASSLAHGGDEQYF.

In its sample, this clone was seen a few times. The CDR3, as DNA: TGTGCCTGGAGTGACCGAACCGGAGGGACAGCCGGCTACACCTTC. Its translation: CAWSDRTGGTAGYTF. The V call is TRBV30, the J call TRBJ1-2, with 7 bases lining up with TRBD1. The CDR3 spans 15 residues. V shed 1 base and J 8 bases; nucleotides not matched to a gene: 13. Germline values: CDR1 GTSNPN, CDR2 SVGIG (reference sequence).

This chain links TRBV6-5 with TRBJ2-3, with 9 bases that match TRBD2. V shed 8 bases, J shed 1 base, and the junction held 7 bases outside the gene matches. The CDR3 is 15 amino acids. Germline values: CDR1 MNHEY, CDR2 SVGAGI. CDR3 bases: TGTGCCAGCCCACCCTGGACTAGCGGCACAGATACGCAGTATTTT. Translation gives CASPPWTSGTDTQYF.

The rearrangement uses TRBV2 and TRBJ2-1; D is possibly TRBD2 (6 bases). Per germline, CDR1 SNHLY and CDR2 FYNNEI. This CDR3 contains 17 residues. The V and J ends lost 8 bases and 0 bases respectively, with 20 bases between them. Here the CDR3 reads CASGLPTGLSSYNEQFF. The DNA of the CDR3 is TGTGCCAGCGGACTGCCGACGGGACTCAGCTCCTACAATGAGCAGTTCTTC.

J is TRBJ2-6 and V is TRBV7-6; TRBD1 might be the D (5 bases). Deletions cut 5 bases from V and 2 bases from J, with 13 bases between. Germline CDR1 and CDR2: SGHVS and FNYEAQ. The CDR3 sequence is 16 residues long. The CDR3 reads CASSQGSRTGANVLTF. The CDR3 region has the DNA TGTGCCAGCAGCCAGGGTTCGCGTACTGGGGCCAACGTCCTGACTTTC.